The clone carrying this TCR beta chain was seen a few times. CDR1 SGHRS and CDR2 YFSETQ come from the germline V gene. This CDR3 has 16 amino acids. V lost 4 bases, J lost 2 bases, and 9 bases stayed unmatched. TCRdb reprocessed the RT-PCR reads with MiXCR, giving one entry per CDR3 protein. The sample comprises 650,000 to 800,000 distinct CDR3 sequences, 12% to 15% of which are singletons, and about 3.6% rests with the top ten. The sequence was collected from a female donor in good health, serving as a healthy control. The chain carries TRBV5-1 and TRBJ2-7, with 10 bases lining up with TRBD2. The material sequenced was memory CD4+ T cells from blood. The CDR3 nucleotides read TGCGCCAGCAGCCGACTAGCGGGTACCGTAGCCTACGAGCAGTACTTC. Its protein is CASSRLAGTVAYEQYF. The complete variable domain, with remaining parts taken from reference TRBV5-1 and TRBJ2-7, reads KAGVTQTPRYLIKTRGQQVTLSCSPISGHRSVSWYQQTPGQGLQFLFEYFSETQRNKGNFPGRFSGRQFSNSRSEMNVSTLELGDSALYLCASSRLAGTVAYEQYFGPGTRLTVT.